This record covers a single TCR beta chain. The TCRbeta library was prepared with unique molecular identifiers. TCRdb fed the PCR reads into MiXCR, producing one record per CDR3 protein. This sample has a few hundred thousand distinct CDR3 sequences, with approximately 11% found just once. The entry originates in a study of T-cell reconstitution after alpha-beta-depleted transplantation in children. CDR1 and CDR2 from the germline V gene are SQVTM and ANQGSEA. The V end was cut by 7 bases, the J end by 2 bases, with 9 bases between. This CDR3 has 11 amino acids. V gene TRBV29-1 combines with J gene TRBJ2-7, with D maybe TRBD1 (6 bases). The sequence was collected from a human donor who donated a stem cell graft to a child with acute myeloid leukemia. The source was PBMCs from the stem cell graft donor, collected from the stem cell graft. In DNA form, the CDR3 reads TGCAGCGCTAGGACAGCCTACGAGCAGTACTTC. Translated, it gives CSARTAYEQYF.